This entry lists 8 T cell receptor beta chains sequenced from one sample in a study of vaccination effects on CD4 cells after COVID-19 (dated by TCRdb to between 2021 and 2022). After 10 to 11 days of culture, CD4+ T cells were isolated with the EasySep CD4+ T cell isolation kit. Participants received two doses of either the BNT162b2 or the mRNA-1273 mRNA SARS-CoV-2 vaccine. Their recognized antigens are unknown. Library creation used the immunoSEQ multiplex PCR assay. The table was pulled from immuneACCESS by TCRdb, which kept in-frame rearrangements only. Such tables lose some clones; where checked, under half of the loss comes from unresolved V genes, and the rest has no known cause. Across this sample there are 35,000 to 55,000 clones, with about three quarters seen only once. The ten top clones hold roughly a tenth of the sample. The source was CD4+ T cells from PBMCs cultured without peptide, collected after COVID-19 vaccination. These receptors were taken from a human donor who received a COVID-19 vaccine.

The V call is TRBV7-9, the J call TRBJ1-2; TRBD1 is a possible D gene (6 bases). Deletions cut 1 base from V and 8 bases from J, with 14 bases between. In germline, CDR1 is SEHNR, CDR2 FQNEAQ (reference sequence). The length of the CDR3 is 14 residues. CDR3 sequence (DNA): TGTGCCAGCAGCTTAGAACTGGGGGCGGGCGGCTACACCTTC. It yields the protein CASSLELGAGGYTF.

The J gene is TRBJ1-3, the V gene TRBV3-1 (or the pseudogene TRBV3-2), with D unresolved. The germline gives CDR1 LGHDT, CDR2 YNNKEL (reference sequence). The CDR3 length is 16 residues. V was cut by 0 bases and J by 0 bases, with 9 bases left in between. CDR3 region: CASSQEGSYSGNTIYF. CDR3 coding DNA: TGTGCCAGCAGCCAAGAGGGCAGCTACTCTGGAAACACCATATATTTT.

The chain carries TRBV13 and TRBJ2-7; TRBD1 agrees at 9 bases. CDR3 length equals 14 residues. Trimming at V came to 10 bases and at J to 0 bases, leaving 7 bases not matched to a gene. The germline V gene has CDR1 PRHDT and CDR2 FYEKMQ (reference sequence). The CDR3 loop is CATHDRGNSYEQYF. The CDR3 bases are TGTGCCACCCACGACAGGGGGAACTCCTACGAGCAGTACTTC.

This clone was observed a handful of times. The rearrangement uses TRBV19 and TRBJ2-7; D remains unclear. V was cut by 4 bases and J by 4 bases, with 8 bases left in between. CDR1 is LNHDA and CDR2 is SQIVND in the germline V gene (reference sequence). This CDR3 spans 12 amino acids. CDR3 amino acids: CASSSLPYEQYF. As DNA, the CDR3 is TGTGCCAGTAGTAGCCTCCCTTACGAGCAGTACTTC.

This clone was observed a single time. The chain has TRBV7-9 and TRBJ2-2; 9 bases agree with TRBD1. In germline, CDR1 is SEHNR, CDR2 FQNEAQ (reference sequence). The CDR3 has 15 amino acids. The V and J ends lost 6 bases and 7 bases, in that order; junction bases with no gene match: 9. The CDR3 sequence is CASSQRTGVSGELFF. The CDR3 DNA reads TGTGCCAGCAGTCAACGGACAGGGGTGAGCGGGGAGCTGTTTTTT.

V usage is TRBV6-4 and J usage is TRBJ2-1; D tentatively reads TRBD1 or TRBD2 (5 bases each). V lost 5 bases to trimming and J lost 9 bases, with 14 bases between them. The CDR3 length is 13 residues. The germline V gene has CDR1 MRHNA and CDR2 SNTAGT. The CDR3 bases are TGTGCCAGCAGTCGGATGATGGGGGTTGAGCAGTTCTTC. Protein: CASSRMMGVEQFF.

The chain employs TRBV6-5 and TRBJ1-1; 7 nucleotides align to TRBD1. The CDR3 covers 13 residues. The germline CDR1 and CDR2 sequences are MNHEY and SVGAGI. With V trimmed by 5 bases and J by 4 bases, 4 bases remained unmatched. The CDR3, as DNA: TGTGCCAGCAGTACAGGGGAGGGCACTGAAGCTTTCTTT. Translated, it gives CASSTGEGTEAFF.

The gene calls are TRBV7-2 and TRBJ2-1; 10 nucleotides align to TRBD2. Germline assignment: CDR1 SGHTA and CDR2 FQGNSA. J was trimmed by 7 bases and V by 5 bases; bases with no gene match: 11. CDR3 size: 16 residues. CDR3 coding DNA: TGTGCCAGCAGCCGGGGGGGAGCGGGAGGGATGAATGAGCAGTTCTTC. Protein: CASSRGGAGGMNEQFF.